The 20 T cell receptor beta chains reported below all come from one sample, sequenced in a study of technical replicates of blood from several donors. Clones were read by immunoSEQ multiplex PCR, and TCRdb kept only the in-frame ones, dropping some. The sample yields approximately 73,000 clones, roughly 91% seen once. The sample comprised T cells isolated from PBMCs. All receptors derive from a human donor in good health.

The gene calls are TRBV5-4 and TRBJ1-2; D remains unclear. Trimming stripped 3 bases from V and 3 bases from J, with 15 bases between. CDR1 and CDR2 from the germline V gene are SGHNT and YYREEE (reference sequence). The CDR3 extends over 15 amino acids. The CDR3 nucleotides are TGTGCCAGCAGCTCGGGTCCGGGGTCTGACTATGGCTACACCTTC. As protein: CASSSGPGSDYGYTF. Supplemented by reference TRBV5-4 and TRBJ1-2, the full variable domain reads ETGVTQSPTHLIKTRGQQVTLRCSSQSGHNTVSWYQQALGQGPQFIFQYYREEENGRGNFPPRFSGLQFPNYSSELNVNALELDDSALYLCASSSGPGSDYGYTFGSGTRLTVV.

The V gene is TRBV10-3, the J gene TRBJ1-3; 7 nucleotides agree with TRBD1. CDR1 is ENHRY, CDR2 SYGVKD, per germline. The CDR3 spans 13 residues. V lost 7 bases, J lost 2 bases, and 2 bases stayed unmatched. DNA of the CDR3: TGTGCCATCATAGGGGGCCCTGGAAACACCATATATTTT. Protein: CAIIGGPGNTIYF.

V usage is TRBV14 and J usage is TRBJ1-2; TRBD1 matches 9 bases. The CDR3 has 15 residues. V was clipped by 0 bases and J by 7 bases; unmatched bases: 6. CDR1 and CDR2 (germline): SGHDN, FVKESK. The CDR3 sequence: CASSQEKGQGGGYTF. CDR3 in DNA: TGTGCCAGCAGCCAAGAAAAGGGACAGGGCGGTGGCTACACCTTC.

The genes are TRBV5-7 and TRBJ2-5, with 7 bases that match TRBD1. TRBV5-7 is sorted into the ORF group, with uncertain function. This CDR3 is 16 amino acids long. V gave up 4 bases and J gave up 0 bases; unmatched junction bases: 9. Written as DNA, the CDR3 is TGTGCCAGCAGCGGGGGACAGAGACTGTACCAAGAGACCCAGTACTTC. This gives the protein CASSGGQRLYQETQYF.

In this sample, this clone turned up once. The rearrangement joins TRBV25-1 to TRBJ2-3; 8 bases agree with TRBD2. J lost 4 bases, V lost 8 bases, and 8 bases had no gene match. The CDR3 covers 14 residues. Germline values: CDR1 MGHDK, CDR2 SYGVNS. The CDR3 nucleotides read TGTGCCAGCCGGAGTCGGCGGGAGGCAGATACGCAGTATTTT. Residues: CASRSRREADTQYF.

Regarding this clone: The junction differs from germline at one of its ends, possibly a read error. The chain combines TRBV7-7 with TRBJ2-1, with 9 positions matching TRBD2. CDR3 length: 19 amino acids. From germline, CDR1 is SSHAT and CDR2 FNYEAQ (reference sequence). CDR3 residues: CASSLEVAGVTGFYNEQFF. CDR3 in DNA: TGTGCTAGCAGCTTAGAAGTAGCGGGGGTCACGGGGTTTTACAATGAGCAGTTCTTC.

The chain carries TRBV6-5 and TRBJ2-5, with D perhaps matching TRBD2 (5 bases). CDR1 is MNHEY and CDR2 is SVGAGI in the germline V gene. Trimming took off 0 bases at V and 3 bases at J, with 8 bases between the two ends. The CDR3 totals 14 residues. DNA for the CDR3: TGTGCCAGCAGTTACTCCGAGGGAGAAGAGACCCAGTACTTC. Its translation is CASSYSEGEETQYF.

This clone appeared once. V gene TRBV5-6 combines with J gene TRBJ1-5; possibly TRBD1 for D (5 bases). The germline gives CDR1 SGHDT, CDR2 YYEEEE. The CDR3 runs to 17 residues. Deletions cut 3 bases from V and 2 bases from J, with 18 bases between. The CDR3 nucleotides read TGTGCCAGCAGCTCCCTCCGGGGGGGGTTGGGCAATCAGCCCCAGCATTTT. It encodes CASSSLRGGLGNQPQHF.

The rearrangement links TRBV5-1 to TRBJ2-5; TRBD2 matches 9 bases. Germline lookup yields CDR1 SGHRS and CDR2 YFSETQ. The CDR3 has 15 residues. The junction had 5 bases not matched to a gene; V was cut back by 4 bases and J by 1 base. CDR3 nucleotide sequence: TGCGCCAGCAGCCAAGGTAGCGGGAGCCAAGAGACCCAGTACTTC. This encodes CASSQGSGSQETQYF.

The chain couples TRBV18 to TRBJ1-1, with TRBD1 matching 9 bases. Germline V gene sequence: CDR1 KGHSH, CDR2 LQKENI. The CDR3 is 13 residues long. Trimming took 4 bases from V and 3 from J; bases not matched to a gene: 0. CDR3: CASSRDRDTEAFF. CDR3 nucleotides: TGTGCCAGCTCACGGGACAGGGACACTGAAGCTTTCTTT.

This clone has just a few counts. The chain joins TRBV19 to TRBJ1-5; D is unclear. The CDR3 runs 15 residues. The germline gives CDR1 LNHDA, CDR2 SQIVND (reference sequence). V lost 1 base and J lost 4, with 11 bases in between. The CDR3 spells CASSIGEGLNQPQHF. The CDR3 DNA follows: TGTGCCAGTAGTATAGGCGAGGGTTTGAATCAGCCCCAGCATTTT.

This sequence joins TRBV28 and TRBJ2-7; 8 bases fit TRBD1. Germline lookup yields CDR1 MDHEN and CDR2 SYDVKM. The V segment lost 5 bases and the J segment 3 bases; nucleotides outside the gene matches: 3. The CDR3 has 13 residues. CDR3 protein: CASSRDRGYEQYF. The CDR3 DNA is TGTGCCAGCAGTCGAGACAGGGGCTACGAGCAGTACTTC.

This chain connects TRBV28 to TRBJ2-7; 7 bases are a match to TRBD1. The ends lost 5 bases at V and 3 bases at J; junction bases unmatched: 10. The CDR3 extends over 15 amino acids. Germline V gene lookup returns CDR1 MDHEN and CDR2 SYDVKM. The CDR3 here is CASSIIWDSVYEQYF. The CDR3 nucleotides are TGTGCCAGCAGTATAATCTGGGACAGCGTCTACGAGCAGTACTTC.

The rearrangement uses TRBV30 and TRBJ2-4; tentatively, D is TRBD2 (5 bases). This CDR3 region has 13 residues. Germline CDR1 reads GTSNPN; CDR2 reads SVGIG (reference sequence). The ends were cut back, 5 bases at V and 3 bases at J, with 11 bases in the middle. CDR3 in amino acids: CAWGRDGKNIQYF. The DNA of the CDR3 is TGTGCCTGGGGACGGGATGGCAAAAACATTCAGTACTTC.

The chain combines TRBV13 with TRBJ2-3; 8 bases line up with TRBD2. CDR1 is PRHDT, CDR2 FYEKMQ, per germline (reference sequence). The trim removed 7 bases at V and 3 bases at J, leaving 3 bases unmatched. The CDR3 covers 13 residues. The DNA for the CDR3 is TGTGCCAGCATACCTAGCGGGACAGATACGCAGTATTTT. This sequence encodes CASIPSGTDTQYF.

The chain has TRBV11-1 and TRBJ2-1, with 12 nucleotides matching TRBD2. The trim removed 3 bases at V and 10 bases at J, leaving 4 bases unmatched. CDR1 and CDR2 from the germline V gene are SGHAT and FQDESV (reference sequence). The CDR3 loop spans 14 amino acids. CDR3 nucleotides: TGTGCCAGCAGCTTGACTAGCGGGAGTGACGAGCAGTTCTTC. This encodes CASSLTSGSDEQFF.

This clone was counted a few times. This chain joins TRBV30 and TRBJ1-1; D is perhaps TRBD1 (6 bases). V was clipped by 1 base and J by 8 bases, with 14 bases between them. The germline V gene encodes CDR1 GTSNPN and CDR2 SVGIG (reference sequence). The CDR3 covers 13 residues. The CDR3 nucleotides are TGTGCCTGGAGTGCGGTCACAGGGTTGGAAGCTTTCTTT. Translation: CAWSAVTGLEAFF.

The CDR3, as DNA: TGTGCCAGCTACAGGGGGAGGTCTGGAAACACCATATATTTT. As protein: CASYRGRSGNTIYF. The rearrangement uses TRBV2 and TRBJ1-3; 8 nucleotides align to TRBD1. This CDR3 region has 14 residues. Per germline, CDR1 SNHLY and CDR2 FYNNEI. Losses at the gene ends were 8 bases for V and 1 base for J; bases not matched to a gene: 4.

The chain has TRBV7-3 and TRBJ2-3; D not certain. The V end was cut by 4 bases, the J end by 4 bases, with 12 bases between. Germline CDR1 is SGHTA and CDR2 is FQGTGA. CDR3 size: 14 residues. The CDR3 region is CASSSSIFPDTQYF. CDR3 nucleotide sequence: TGTGCCAGCAGCTCCTCTATCTTTCCAGATACGCAGTATTTT.

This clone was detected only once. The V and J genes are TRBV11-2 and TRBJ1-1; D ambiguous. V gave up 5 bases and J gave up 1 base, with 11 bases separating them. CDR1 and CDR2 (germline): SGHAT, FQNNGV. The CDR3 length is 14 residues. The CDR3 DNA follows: TGTGCCAGCAGCGTAGGCGGGCGGAACACTGAAGCTTTCTTT. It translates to CASSVGGRNTEAFF.